This TCR beta chain was documented in a study of early T cells in non-severe SARS-CoV-2 infection (dated by TCRdb to the early 2020s). Study-level background: Because TCR sequencing relied on bulk RNA taken from unsorted whole blood, pairing of alpha and beta chains was not possible.

The protocol used for the library was 5' RACE. TCRdb shows the sequencer as NextSeq 500. In the TCR library protocol, unique molecular identifiers were attached to individual cDNA molecules to correct for PCR bias and sequencing error. Both TCR alpha and beta chains were sequenced, and tight co-correlation was observed between alpha and beta sequence abundances in each sample. Regarding the original processing steps: Decombinator V4 was used to annotate the V gene, J gene and CDR3 of the TCR sequences. Expanded TCRs were defined as changing significantly between any two time points under a Poisson model with p below 0.0001. TCR abundances were normalised to the total number of TCRs sequenced per sample and were expressed as counts per million. TRAV1-2 paired with TRAJ12, TRAJ20 or TRAJ33 defined MAIT TCRs, while TRAV10 paired with TRAJ18 defined iNKT TCRs. VDJdb, accessed 1 November 2021, was searched for CMV, EBV and SARS-CoV-2 annotated TCRs, excluding TCRs annotated for multiple antigens. TCRdb itself trimmed the public reads at Q25 with fastp, ran MiXCR and retained productive beta chains. Entries that share a CDR3 protein sequence are merged under the most common genes and DNA. The V and J calls here are based on TCRdb, not the publication. This sample holds some 50,000 distinct CDR3 sequences; around a tenth were observed only once. 4.2% of the sample belongs to the ten largest clones.

Overall study results and their limits: VDJdb matching was skewed toward anti-spike CD8 responses, so virus-specific expansions were likely underestimated and private and CD4 specificities were missed.

This clonotype was seen at least ten times. Which antigen it targets is not known. Base qualities were left out, and no much larger clone turns up one base away. Set within a cohort of healthcare workers in London, UK, this nested case-control study involved weekly PCR testing of nasopharyngeal swabs along with blood sampling. Healthcare workers were recruited between 23 and 31 March 2020, during the week of the UK lockdown, and were followed weekly for up to roughly 16 weeks. V ends up 7 bases short and J 4 bases short, with an unmatched junction base count of 8. Taken from cysteine to phenylalanine, the CDR3 has 14 residues. Left in the record is the CDR3 DNA by itself, 42 bases read in frame from the first base. The germline V gene (reference sequence) specifies SEHNR as CDR1 and FQNEAQ as CDR2.

Recombination joined TRBV7-9 with TRBJ2-5; 8 bases in between match TRBD1. The sample was whole blood. This TCR derives from an adult who was a healthcare worker with PCR-confirmed SARS-CoV-2 infection or an uninfected control (not recorded which). The bases are TGTGCCAGCACCGGACAGGGATGGGCAGAGACCCAGTACTTC. Its protein reads: CASTGQGWAETQYF. Extended through the reference TRBV7-9 and TRBJ2-5 proteins, this CDR3 yields the full variable domain: DTGVSQNPRHKITKRGQNVTFRCDPISEHNRLYWYRQTLGQGPEFLTYFQNEAQLEKSRLLSDRFSAERPKGSFSTLEIQRTEQGDSAMYLCASTGQGWAETQYFGPGTRLLVL.